This T cell receptor beta chain was documented in a study of shared clonotypes between healthy human individuals. This table comes from immunoSEQ multiplex PCR, and its TCRdb copy is limited to in-frame clones, with some not included. The data hold approximately 740,000 clones, with approximately 79% observed a single time. The CDR3 covers 13 residues. Germline assignment: CDR1 LNHDA and CDR2 SQIVND (reference sequence). V was shortened by 3 bases and J by 5 bases, with 10 bases between the two germline ends. The sequencing input was memory CD4+ T cells sorted from blood. Subset: CD45RA-negative fraction. The receptor's source is a woman aged 25 to 39 in good health. The chain carries TRBV19 and TRBJ2-5, with a possible D match to TRBD2 (5 bases). As DNA, the CDR3 is TGTGCCAGTAGTATTTCCACGGGGGAGACCCAGTACTTC. Translation gives CASSISTGETQYF.